This T cell receptor (beta chain) was obtained from a study of blood T cell repertoires in COVID-19. The wider study: Sample material is recorded as cDNA or gDNA derived from T cells, B-cell-depleted T cells, or PBMCs.

Germline lookup yields CDR1 MNHNS and CDR2 SASEGT. This CDR3 comprises 15 residues. V lost 2 bases and J 2 bases, leaving 12 bases between the germline ends. As handled by the study authors: Nucleated cell number was recorded as an estimate derived from reference gene primer amplification. Sequenced by immunoSEQ multiplex PCR; TCRdb stores in-frame clones only, minus some. V, J and clone size were drawn from that table, and D and trimming were deduced from the DNA. The sample lists under 150,000 clones; roughly four fifths were seen once. V gene TRBV6-1 combines with J gene TRBJ2-5; no firm D call. The clonotype comes from a man aged 65 to 85 with active or convalescent COVID-19. Source material: peripheral blood. CDR3 nucleotides: TGTGCCAGCAGTGAAATGAGAGGCAGTCAAGAGACCCAGTACTTC. Its translation: CASSEMRGSQETQYF.